This passage covers 32 T cell receptor beta chains from one sample sequenced in a study of low-dose radiotherapy and immunotherapy resistance in tumors. The time point was: after trial treatment. Treatment noted: LDRT plus nivolumab, ipilimumab, low-dose cyclophosphamide and aspirin (RACIN trial). TRAV- and TRBV-specific primers were used for first-strand cDNA, which covered alpha and beta chains. TCRs underwent 20 PCR cycles of amplification with a constant-region primer and V-primer adapter. TCRdb fed the reads into MiXCR, producing one record per CDR3 protein. The data hold about 39,000 distinct CDR3 sequences, with around 20% observed a single time. Sample: PBMCs, taken after low-dose radiotherapy plus immunotherapy. All receptors derive from a female donor with ovarian cancer.

This clonotype has ten or more counts. A read error is the likely source, as a far larger clone sits one nucleotide away. This sequence joins TRBV7-8 and TRBJ2-7; no definite D call. Germline V CDR1 and CDR2: SGHVS, FQNEAQ. There are 12 residues in the CDR3. Trimming cost V 6 bases and J 6 bases, with 12 bases left between them. CDR3 sequence: CASSSTGPEQYF. In nucleotides, the CDR3 is TGTGCCAGCAGTTCAACTGGGCCCGAGCAGTACTTC.

A remark on this clonotype: A much larger clone differs from this one at a single base, so this may be a read error. The V and J genes are TRBV7-3 and TRBJ2-3; D is unresolved. The CDR3 totals 13 residues. The ends were cut back, 2 bases at V and 3 bases at J, with 6 bases in the middle. CDR1 and CDR2 from the germline V gene are SGHTA and FQGTGA. The CDR3 nucleotides are TGTGCCAGCAGCTTATGTGGGACAGATACGCAGTATTTT. It is translated as CASSLCGTDTQYF.

This clonotype was detected many times. This rearrangement joins TRBV10-1 to TRBJ2-3; D is undetermined. CDR1 is WNHNN and CDR2 is SYGVQD in the germline V gene (reference sequence). The CDR3 contains 15 residues. Trimming took 2 bases from V and 1 from J, leaving 10 bases between them. The CDR3 spells CASSEEAVGTDTQYF. The CDR3 region has the DNA TGCGCCAGCAGTGAGGAGGCTGTGGGCACAGATACGCAGTATTTT.

Ten or more counts support this clonotype. This rearrangement joins TRBV28 to TRBJ2-7; D gene uncertain. The length of the CDR3 is 12 residues. V was cut by 4 bases and J by 6 bases, with 10 bases left in between. Germline CDR1 is MDHEN and CDR2 is SYDVKM. The CDR3, as DNA: TGTGCCAGCAGTTGGCTCCGCCGCGAGCAGTACTTC. Translated, it gives CASSWLRREQYF.

In this sample, this clonotype turned up many times. The V and J genes are TRBV11-2 and TRBJ2-1; 8 positions match TRBD2. The junction had 2 bases not matched to a gene; V was cut back by 1 base and J by 3 bases. Germline V gene sequence: CDR1 SGHAT, CDR2 FQNNGV. CDR3 length: 15 residues. CDR3 loop: CASSLGTSSYNEQFF. CDR3 DNA sequence: TGTGCCAGCAGCTTAGGGACTAGCAGCTACAATGAGCAGTTCTTC.

This clonotype was recorded many times. The chain recombines TRBV19 with TRBJ2-1; D possibly corresponds to TRBD1 (6 bases). CDR3 length equals 12 residues. With 5 bases removed from V and 9 bases from J, the gap between germline ends came to 11 bases. Germline V gene sequence: CDR1 LNHDA, CDR2 SQIVND (reference sequence). The CDR3 region is CASSPQGPEQFF. The CDR3 DNA follows: TGTGCCAGTAGTCCGCAGGGGCCTGAGCAGTTCTTC.

In its sample, this clonotype was seen many times. The gene calls are TRBV4-1 and TRBJ1-2; D not resolved. Germline lookup yields CDR1 MGHRA and CDR2 YSYEKL. Trimming took 0 bases from V and 7 from J, leaving 15 bases between them. This CDR3 spans 15 amino acids. The CDR3 loop is CASSQEWEGLSGYTF. CDR3 DNA sequence: TGCGCCAGCAGCCAAGAATGGGAGGGCCTTAGTGGCTACACCTTC.

CDR3 region: CASRVGGSYEQYF. The CDR3 nucleotides are TGTGCCAGCAGGGTAGGAGGCTCCTACGAGCAGTACTTC. The chain couples TRBV28 to TRBJ2-7; a weak D match, TRBD2 (5 bases). CDR1 is MDHEN, CDR2 SYDVKM, per germline. Trimming removed 6 bases from V and 0 bases from J, with 9 bases in between. This CDR3 is built from 13 residues.

This clonotype was recorded many times. The V and J genes are TRBV29-1 and TRBJ1-1; D not resolved. Trimming stripped 6 bases from V and 3 bases from J, with 14 bases between. The length of the CDR3 is 13 residues. Germline values: CDR1 SQVTM, CDR2 ANQGSEA. CDR3 in DNA: TGCAGCGTGTCTTCAAGTCCGGACACTGAAGCTTTCTTT. It encodes CSVSSSPDTEAFF.

This clonotype was recorded at least ten times. The rearrangement uses TRBV24-1 and TRBJ2-1; TRBD2 agrees at 8 bases. CDR3 length: 16 residues. V lost 3 bases, J lost 3 bases, and 6 bases stayed unmatched. Germline loops: CDR1 KGHDR, CDR2 SFDVKD. CDR3 coding DNA: TGTGCCACCAGTGATGATGGCGGGAGGATCTACAATGAGCAGTTCTTC. This sequence encodes CATSDDGGRIYNEQFF.

This clonotype has ten or more counts. The chain links TRBV4-1 to TRBJ2-7; 7 nucleotides align to TRBD2. The CDR3 sequence is 14 residues long. Germline assignment: CDR1 MGHRA and CDR2 YSYEKL. V gave up 0 bases and J gave up 4 bases; unmatched junction bases: 3. The CDR3 loop is CASSQDRGVYEQYF. CDR3 bases: TGCGCCAGCAGCCAAGATCGGGGGGTTTACGAGCAGTACTTC.

This clonotype was found many times. The gene calls are TRBV18 and TRBJ1-1; 7 bases fit TRBD1. Trimming took 3 bases from V and 3 from J; bases not matched to a gene: 4. From germline, CDR1 is KGHSH and CDR2 LQKENI. This CDR3 contains 14 residues. CDR3 DNA: TGTGCCAGCTCACCTCGACAGGGACACACTGAAGCTTTCTTT. Amino acid sequence: CASSPRQGHTEAFF. Complete variable domain (other parts from reference TRBV18 and TRBJ1-1): NAGVMQNPRHLVRRRGQEARLRCSPMKGHSHVYWYRQLPEEGLKFMVYLQKENIIDESGMPKERFSAEFPKEGPSILRIQQVVRGDSAAYFCASSPRQGHTEAFFGQGTRLTVV.

This clonotype was observed at least ten times. The V call is TRBV27, the J call TRBJ1-1; D not certain. Deletions cut 0 bases from V and 0 bases from J, with 8 bases between. The CDR3 spans 15 residues. Looked up from germline, CDR1 is MNHEY and CDR2 is SMNVEV (reference sequence). CDR3 bases: TGTGCCAGCAGTTTATCTCTGAATATGAACACTGAAGCTTTCTTT. Its protein product is CASSLSLNMNTEAFF.

This clonotype occurred a few times. The chain joins TRBV5-1 to TRBJ2-1, with 14 nucleotides matching TRBD2. Losses at the gene ends were 4 bases for V and 6 bases for J; bases not matched to a gene: 3. CDR1 is SGHRS, CDR2 YFSETQ, per germline. This CDR3 has 15 residues. The DNA of the CDR3 is TGCGCCAGCAGCATCGGACTAGCGGGAGGCAATGAGCAGTTCTTC. Amino acids: CASSIGLAGGNEQFF.

V usage is TRBV7-2 and J usage is TRBJ1-1; D is undetermined. Trimming left V 3 bases short and J 4 bases short, with 3 bases between. The CDR3 totals 11 residues. Per germline, CDR1 SGHTA and CDR2 FQGNSA. In DNA form, the CDR3 reads TGTGCCAGCAGCTTGGCCACTGAAGCTTTCTTT. It encodes CASSLATEAFF.

Ten or more counts support this clonotype. V and J are TRBV7-8 and TRBJ2-7; D tentatively fits TRBD1 or TRBD2 (5 bases each). This CDR3 comprises 13 residues. V shed 3 bases and J shed 6 bases, with 12 bases lying between them. Germline CDR1 and CDR2: SGHVS and FQNEAQ. CDR3 nucleotides: TGTGCCAGCAGCTTGGGGACCTCGGGCGAGCAGTACTTC. It is translated as CASSLGTSGEQYF.

There are many counts of this clonotype. The chain employs TRBV7-9 and TRBJ2-2, with D perhaps matching TRBD1 (6 bases). Germline values: CDR1 SEHNR, CDR2 FQNEAQ (reference sequence). Trimming took off 4 bases at V and 2 bases at J, with 8 bases between the two ends. The CDR3 covers 14 residues. The CDR3 DNA reads TGTGCCAGCAGCTGGGACACAAACACCGGGGAGCTGTTTTTT. Its protein product is CASSWDTNTGELFF. Variable domain in full (rest from reference TRBV7-9 and TRBJ2-2): DTGVSQNPRHKITKRGQNVTFRCDPISEHNRLYWYRQTLGQGPEFLTYFQNEAQLEKSRLLSDRFSAERPKGSFSTLEIQRTEQGDSAMYLCASSWDTNTGELFFGEGSRLTVL.

This clonotype was observed many times. The chain couples TRBV20-1 to TRBJ2-2, with 8 bases matching TRBD2. Trimming took 6 bases from V and 7 from J; bases not matched to a gene: 10. CDR3 length: 14 amino acids. Germline CDR1 and CDR2: DFQATT and SNEGSKA (reference sequence). CDR3 sequence reads: CSAPLAGRDGELFF. In DNA, the CDR3 is TGCAGTGCGCCCTTAGCGGGAAGGGACGGGGAGCTGTTTTTT.

This clonotype was detected ten times or more. This chain links TRBV30 with TRBJ2-5, with 8 nucleotides matching TRBD2. Germline trimming cut 0 bases from V and 1 base from J; bases unmatched to any gene: 10. This CDR3 contains 17 residues. CDR1 is GTSNPN and CDR2 is SVGIG in the germline V gene (reference sequence). As DNA, the CDR3 is TGTGCCTGGAGTGTAATTCAGCGGGGGCTAATCCAAGAGACCCAGTACTTC. This translates into CAWSVIQRGLIQETQYF.

This clonotype has ten or more counts. The chain employs TRBV13 and TRBJ2-1, with a weak D call TRBD1 (6 bases). Trimming left V 2 bases short and J 4 bases short, with 15 bases between. This CDR3 comprises 16 residues. CDR1 and CDR2 from the germline V gene are PRHDT and FYEKMQ (reference sequence). CDR3 coding DNA: TGTGCCAGCAGCTTATACGGGACACGGTCTTACAATGAGCAGTTCTTC. It codes for CASSLYGTRSYNEQFF.

This clonotype is a singleton in its sample. The chain couples TRBV20-1 to TRBJ2-1, with TRBD2 matching 10 bases. This CDR3 contains 17 residues. Germline-derived CDR1 and CDR2 are DFQATT and SNEGSKA (reference sequence). J was trimmed by 7 bases and V by 0 bases; bases with no gene match: 12. The CDR3 DNA is TGCAGTGCTAGAGATGCCCTTCTAGCGGGAGCAGGTAATGAGCAGTTCTTC. This translates into CSARDALLAGAGNEQFF.

This clonotype was detected many times. This chain connects TRBV6-5 to TRBJ1-1, with a possible D match to TRBD1 (6 bases). The CDR3 consists of 16 residues. Germline assignment: CDR1 MNHEY and CDR2 SVGAGI. V lost 2 bases and J lost 0, with 13 bases in between. CDR3 protein: CASSYGGAGVNTEAFF. The CDR3 bases are TGTGCCAGCAGTTACGGGGGGGCAGGGGTGAACACTGAAGCTTTCTTT.

There are many counts of this clonotype. The chain joins TRBV2 to TRBJ2-7, with D perhaps matching TRBD2 (6 bases). Germline V lookup: CDR1 SNHLY, CDR2 FYNNEI. CDR3 length: 13 amino acids. The germline V and J ends were trimmed by 5 bases and 4 bases, with 12 bases remaining between them. The CDR3 protein is CASSPGGRYEQYF. For the CDR3, the DNA is TGTGCCAGCAGTCCCGGGGGTCGTTACGAGCAGTACTTC. The full variable domain, rest sourced from reference TRBV2 and TRBJ2-7, is EPEVTQTPSHQVTQMGQEVILRCVPISNHLYFYWYRQILGQKVEFLVSFYNNEISEKSEIFDDQFSVERPDGSNFTLKIRSTKLEDSAMYFCASSPGGRYEQYFGPGTRLTVT.

V is TRBV12-3 or TRBV12-4 and J is TRBJ1-2; maybe TRBD1 (6 bases). V was trimmed by 6 bases and J by 6 bases, leaving 17 bases between them. The CDR3 has 14 residues. The CDR3 spells CASSKRWGADGYTF. The CDR3 DNA reads TGTGCCAGCAGCAAACGCTGGGGGGCAGATGGCTACACCTTC.

This clonotype was detected many times. The chain has TRBV29-1 and TRBJ2-2, with D maybe TRBD1 (6 bases). Trimming took 4 bases from V and 0 from J, leaving 12 bases between them. The CDR3 runs to 15 residues. From germline, CDR1 is SQVTM and CDR2 ANQGSEA. The CDR3 is CSVAPGTSNTGELFF. The CDR3 DNA reads as TGCAGCGTTGCCCCCGGGACATCGAACACCGGGGAGCTGTTTTTT.

This clonotype was observed at least ten times. This chain links TRBV5-1 with TRBJ2-7, with 8 bases identical to TRBD1. The J segment lost 3 bases and the V segment lost 0 bases, leaving 2 bases of the junction unmatched. CDR1 and CDR2 from the germline V gene are SGHRS and YFSETQ. This CDR3 has 14 residues. CDR3 DNA: TGCGCCAGCAGCTTGGCCGGGACAGGCTACGAGCAGTACTTC. Translating gives CASSLAGTGYEQYF.

Ten or more counts support this clonotype. The chain links TRBV28 to TRBJ1-6, with D unclear. V lost 6 bases and J 10 bases, leaving 16 bases between the germline ends. Germline CDR1 and CDR2: MDHEN and SYDVKM. CDR3 length: 14 amino acids. The DNA for the CDR3 is TGTGCCAGCAGCCCGATTACCGCCGGGTCACCCCTCCACTTT. Its protein product is CASSPITAGSPLHF.

By sample share, this clonotype is medium-sized. The chain links TRBV5-5 to TRBJ2-1; weak D call: TRBD2 (5 bases). Germline V gives CDR1 SGHKS, CDR2 YYEKEE (reference sequence). The CDR3 totals 14 residues. The germline V and J ends were trimmed by 4 bases and 9 bases, with 17 bases remaining between them. CDR3 sequence (DNA): TGTGCCAGCAGCCTCACGAGGTCTAGCCCTGAGCAGTTCTTC. Encoded protein: CASSLTRSSPEQFF.

Note on this clonotype: A far larger clone lies a single base away; this is likely a read error. The gene calls are TRBV29-1 and TRBJ2-7; D ambiguous. This CDR3 spans 14 amino acids. Germline V CDR1 and CDR2: SQVTM, ANQGSEA. V lost 3 bases to trimming and J lost 7 bases, with 19 bases between them. In nucleotides, the CDR3 is TGCAGCGTTGATGCAGGACGCTCCTACAATGAGCAGTACTTC. Protein: CSVDAGRSYNEQYF.

This clonotype was recorded at least ten times. The J gene is TRBJ2-5, the V gene TRBV6-8; unclear D gene. Germline loops: CDR1 MNHGY, CDR2 SAAAGT. The CDR3 consists of 13 residues. The V end lost 5 bases, the J end lost 3 bases, and 10 bases lay between the germline ends. CDR3 in amino acids: CASSPTREETQYF. The CDR3, as DNA: TGTGCCAGCAGTCCGACACGCGAAGAGACCCAGTACTTC.

This clonotype was seen a handful of times. CDR3 region: CASSPAGINYGYTF. The CDR3 DNA reads TGTGCCAGTAGCCCCGCCGGGATCAACTATGGCTACACCTTC. The chain combines TRBV9 with TRBJ1-2, with D unresolved. The CDR3 contains 14 residues. Per germline, CDR1 SGDLS and CDR2 YYNGEE. Trimming cost V 8 bases and J 2 bases, with 16 bases left between them.

A remark on this clonotype: A much larger clone lies one base from this, so it may be a read error. The CDR3 spells CASSLGVITETQYF. The CDR3 DNA sequence: TGTGCCAGCAGCTTGGGGGTTATCACAGAAACGCAGTATTTT. This chain joins TRBV7-9 and TRBJ2-3; D may correspond to TRBD1 or TRBD2 (5 bases each). This CDR3 has 14 residues. Germline V lookup: CDR1 SEHNR, CDR2 FQNEAQ (reference sequence). Supplemented by reference TRBV7-9 and TRBJ2-3, the full variable domain reads DTGVSQNPRHKITKRGQNVTFRCDPISEHNRLYWYRQTLGQGPEFLTYFQNEAQLEKSRLLSDRFSAERPKGSFSTLEIQRTEQGDSAMYLCASSLGVITETQYFGPGTRLTVL.